What follows are 2 T cell receptor beta chains derived from one specimen sequenced in a study of post-analysis software for immune sequencing data. General observations from the study: The five TRBV segments detected at higher frequency in patients than in controls included TRBV5-6, TRBV5-1 and TRBV20-1.

Each TCR beta cDNA library carried unique molecular identifiers. TCRdb itself ran the PCR reads through MiXCR, one entry per CDR3 protein. Of around 190,000 distinct CDR3 sequences listed, around 29% were seen once; the top ten hold around 3.2%. Antigens for these TCRs are unknown. Source material: blood. These receptors all stem from a girl under 18 with multiple sclerosis.

The CDR3 region has the DNA TGTGCCAGCGAGGAGGGTTGGGTGAACACTGAAGCTTTCTTT. Amino acid sequence: CASEEGWVNTEAFF. The rearrangement links TRBV2 to TRBJ1-1, with D hard to call. Germline V gives CDR1 SNHLY, CDR2 FYNNEI. Trimming left V 8 bases short and J 0 bases short, with 13 bases between. This CDR3 spans 14 amino acids. The whole variable domain, remainder taken from reference TRBV2 and TRBJ1-1, is EPEVTQTPSHQVTQMGQEVILRCVPISNHLYFYWYRQILGQKVEFLVSFYNNEISEKSEIFDDQFSVERPDGSNFTLKIRSTKLEDSAMYFCASEEGWVNTEAFFGQGTRLTVV.

This clonotype was observed a few times. The chain is built from TRBV7-2 and TRBJ1-2; 7 nucleotides match TRBD1. V lost 4 bases and J lost 7; bases outside the gene matches: 9. CDR1 is SGHTA, CDR2 FQGNSA, per germline. The CDR3 loop spans 14 amino acids. The CDR3 spells CASSYTGAAAGYTF. In DNA form, the CDR3 reads TGTGCCAGCAGCTACACAGGGGCGGCGGCTGGCTACACCTTC. Supplemented by reference TRBV7-2 and TRBJ1-2, the full variable domain reads GAGVSQSPSNKVTEKGKDVELRCDPISGHTALYWYRQSLGQGLEFLIYFQGNSAPDKSGLPSDRFSAERTGGSVSTLTIQRTQQEDSAVYLCASSYTGAAAGYTFGSGTRLTVV.